The sequence of this T cell receptor (beta chain) was determined in a study of blood T cell repertoires in COVID-19. The wider study: Specimens from acute and convalescent COVID-19 originated in the United States, Italy and Spain. From T cells, B-cell-depleted T cells, or PBMCs came the material, which was cDNA or gDNA.

The V and J ends lost 5 bases and 3 bases respectively, with 8 bases between them. Looked up from germline, CDR1 is MNHEY and CDR2 is SVGAGI. This CDR3 spans 13 amino acids. How the authors handled the data: Researchers report that nucleated cell counts were estimated from reference gene primer amplification. Generated by immunoSEQ multiplex PCR, the TCRdb table keeps only in-frame clones and is missing some. Clone size and the V and J calls come from that table; the DNA yielded D and trimming. The sample consists of some 270,000 clones, approximately 85% of them appearing once. Those enrolled in Seattle joined during active infection and were followed longitudinally afterward.

The TCR was taken from a human donor with COVID-19, enrolled during active disease. The donor label of this sample is uncertain. Specimen: peripheral blood. The rearrangement joins TRBV6-5 to TRBJ1-3, with D hard to call. CDR3 sequence (DNA): TGTGCCAGCAGTCGCGAGGATGGAAACACCATATATTTT. Translating it yields CASSREDGNTIYF.